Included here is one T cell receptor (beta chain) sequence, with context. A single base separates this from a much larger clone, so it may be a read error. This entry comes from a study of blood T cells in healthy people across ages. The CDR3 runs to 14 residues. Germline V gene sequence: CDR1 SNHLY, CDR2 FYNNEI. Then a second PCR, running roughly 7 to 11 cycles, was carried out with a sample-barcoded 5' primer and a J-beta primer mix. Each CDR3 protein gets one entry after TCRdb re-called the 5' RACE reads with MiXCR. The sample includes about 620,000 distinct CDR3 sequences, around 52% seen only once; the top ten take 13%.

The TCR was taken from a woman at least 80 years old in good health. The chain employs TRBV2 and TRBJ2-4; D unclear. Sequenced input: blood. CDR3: CASSAWLAQETQCF. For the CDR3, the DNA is TGTGCCAGCAGCGCGTGGTTAGCACAAGAGACCCAGTGCTTC. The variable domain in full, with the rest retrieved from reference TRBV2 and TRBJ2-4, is EPEVTQTPSHQVTQMGQEVILRCVPISNHLYFYWYRQILGQKVEFLVSFYNNEISEKSEIFDDQFSVERPDGSNFTLKIRSTKLEDSAMYFCASSAWLAQETQCFGAGTRLSVL.